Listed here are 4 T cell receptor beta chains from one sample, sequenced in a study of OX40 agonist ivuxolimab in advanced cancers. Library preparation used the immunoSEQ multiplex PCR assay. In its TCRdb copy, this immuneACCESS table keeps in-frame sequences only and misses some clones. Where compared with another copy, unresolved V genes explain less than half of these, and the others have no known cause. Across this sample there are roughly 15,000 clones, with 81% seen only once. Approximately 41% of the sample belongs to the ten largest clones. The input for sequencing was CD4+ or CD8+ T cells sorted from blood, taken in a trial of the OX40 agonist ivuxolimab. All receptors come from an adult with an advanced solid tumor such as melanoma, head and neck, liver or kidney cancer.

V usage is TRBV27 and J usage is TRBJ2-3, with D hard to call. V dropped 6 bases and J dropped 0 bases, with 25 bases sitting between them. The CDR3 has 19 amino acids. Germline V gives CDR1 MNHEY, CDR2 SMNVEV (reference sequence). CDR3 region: CASSHSQISSLNSTDTQYF. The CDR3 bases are TGTGCCAGCAGCCACTCCCAGATCTCGTCACTAAATAGCACAGATACGCAGTATTTT.

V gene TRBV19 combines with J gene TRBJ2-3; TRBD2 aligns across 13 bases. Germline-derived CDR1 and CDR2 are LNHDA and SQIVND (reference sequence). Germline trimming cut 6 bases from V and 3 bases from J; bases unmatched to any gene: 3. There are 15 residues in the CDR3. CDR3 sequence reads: CASSGTSGITDTQYF. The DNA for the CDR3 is TGTGCCAGTAGCGGGACTAGCGGGATAACAGATACGCAGTATTTT.

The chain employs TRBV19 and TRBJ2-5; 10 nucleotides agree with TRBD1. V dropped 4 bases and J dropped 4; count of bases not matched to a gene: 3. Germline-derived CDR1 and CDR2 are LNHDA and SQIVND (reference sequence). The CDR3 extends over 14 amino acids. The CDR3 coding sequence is TGTGCCAGTAGTACCCGGGACAGGGGAGAGACCCAGTACTTC. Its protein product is CASSTRDRGETQYF.

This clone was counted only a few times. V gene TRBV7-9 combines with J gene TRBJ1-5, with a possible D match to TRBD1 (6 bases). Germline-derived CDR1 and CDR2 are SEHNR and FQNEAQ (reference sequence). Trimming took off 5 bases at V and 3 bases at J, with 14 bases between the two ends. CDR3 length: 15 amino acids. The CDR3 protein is CASSLGQGTNQPQHF. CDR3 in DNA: TGTGCCAGCAGCCTTGGCCAGGGGACCAATCAGCCCCAGCATTTT.